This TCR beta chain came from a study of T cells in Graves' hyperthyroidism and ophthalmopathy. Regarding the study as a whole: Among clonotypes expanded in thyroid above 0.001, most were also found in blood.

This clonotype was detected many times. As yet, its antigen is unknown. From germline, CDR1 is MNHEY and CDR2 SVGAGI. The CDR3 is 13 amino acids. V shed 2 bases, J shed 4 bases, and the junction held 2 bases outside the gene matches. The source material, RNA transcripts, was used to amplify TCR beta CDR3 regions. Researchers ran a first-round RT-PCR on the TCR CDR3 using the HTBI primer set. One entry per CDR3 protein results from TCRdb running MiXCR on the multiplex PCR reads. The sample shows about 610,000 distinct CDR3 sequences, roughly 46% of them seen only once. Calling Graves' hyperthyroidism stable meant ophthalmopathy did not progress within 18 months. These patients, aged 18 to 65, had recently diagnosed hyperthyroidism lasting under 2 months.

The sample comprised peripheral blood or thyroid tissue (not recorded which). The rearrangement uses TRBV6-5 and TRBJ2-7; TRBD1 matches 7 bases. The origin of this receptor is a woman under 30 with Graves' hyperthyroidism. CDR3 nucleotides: TGTGCCAGCAGTTACCGCAGGGGGTACGAGCAGTACTTC. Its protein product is CASSYRRGYEQYF.